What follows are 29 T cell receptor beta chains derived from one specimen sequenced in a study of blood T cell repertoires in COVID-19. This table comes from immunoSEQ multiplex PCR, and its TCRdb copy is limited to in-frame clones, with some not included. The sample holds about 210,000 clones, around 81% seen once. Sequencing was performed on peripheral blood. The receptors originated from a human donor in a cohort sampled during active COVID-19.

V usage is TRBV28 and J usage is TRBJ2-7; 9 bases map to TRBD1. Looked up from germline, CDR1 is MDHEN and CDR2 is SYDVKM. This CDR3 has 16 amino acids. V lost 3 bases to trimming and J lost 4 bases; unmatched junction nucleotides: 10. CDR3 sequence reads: CASSFGRWGQGYEQYF. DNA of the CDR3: TGTGCCAGCAGTTTCGGGCGGTGGGGACAGGGATACGAGCAGTACTTC. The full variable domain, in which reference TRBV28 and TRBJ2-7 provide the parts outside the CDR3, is DVKVTQSSRYLVKRTGEKVFLECVQDMDHENMFWYRQDPGLGLRLIYFSYDVKMKEKGDIPEGYSVSREKKERFSLILESASTNQTSMYLCASSFGRWGQGYEQYFGPGTRLTVT.

The CDR3 region has the DNA TGTGCCAGCCTGCGCGCCTTAGACACTGAAGCTTTCTTT. Translation gives CASLRALDTEAFF. The chain recombines TRBV2 with TRBJ1-1; D gene uncertain. The germline CDR1 and CDR2 sequences are SNHLY and FYNNEI. CDR3 length: 13 residues. Trimming left V 8 bases short and J 3 bases short, with 13 bases between. Combining the CDR3 with reference TRBV2 and TRBJ1-1 gives the whole variable domain EPEVTQTPSHQVTQMGQEVILRCVPISNHLYFYWYRQILGQKVEFLVSFYNNEISEKSEIFDDQFSVERPDGSNFTLKIRSTKLEDSAMYFCASLRALDTEAFFGQGTRLTVV.

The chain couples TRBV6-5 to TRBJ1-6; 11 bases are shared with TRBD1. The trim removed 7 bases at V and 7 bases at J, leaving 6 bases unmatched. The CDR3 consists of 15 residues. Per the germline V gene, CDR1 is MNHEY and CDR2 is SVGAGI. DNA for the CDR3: TGTGCCAGCACTCGGACAGGGGGCGCGAATTCACCCCTCCACTTT. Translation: CASTRTGGANSPLHF.

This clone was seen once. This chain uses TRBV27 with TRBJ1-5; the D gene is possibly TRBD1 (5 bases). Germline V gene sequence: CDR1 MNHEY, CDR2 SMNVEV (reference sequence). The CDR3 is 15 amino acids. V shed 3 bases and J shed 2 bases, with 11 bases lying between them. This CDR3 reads CASSFQGRGNQPQHF. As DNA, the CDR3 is TGTGCCAGCAGTTTTCAGGGCCGGGGCAATCAGCCCCAGCATTTT.

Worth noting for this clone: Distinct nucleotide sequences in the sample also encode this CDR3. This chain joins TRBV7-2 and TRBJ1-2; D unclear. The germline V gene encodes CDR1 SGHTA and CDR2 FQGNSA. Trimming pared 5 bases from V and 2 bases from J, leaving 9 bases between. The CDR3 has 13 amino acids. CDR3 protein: CASSPDKNYGYTF. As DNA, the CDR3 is TGTGCCAGCAGCCCCGACAAGAACTATGGCTACACCTTC.

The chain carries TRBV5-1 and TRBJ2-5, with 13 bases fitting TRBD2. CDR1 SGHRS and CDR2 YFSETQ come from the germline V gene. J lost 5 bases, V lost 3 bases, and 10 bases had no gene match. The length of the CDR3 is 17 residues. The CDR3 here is CASSSRGTSGTGETQYF. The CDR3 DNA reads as TGCGCCAGCAGCTCCCGGGGGACTAGCGGGACCGGGGAGACCCAGTACTTC.

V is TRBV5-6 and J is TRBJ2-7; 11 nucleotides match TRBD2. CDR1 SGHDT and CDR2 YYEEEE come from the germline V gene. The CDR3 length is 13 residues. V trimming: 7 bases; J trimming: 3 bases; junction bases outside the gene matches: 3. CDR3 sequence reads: CASLTSGGYEQYF. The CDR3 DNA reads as TGTGCCAGCTTAACTAGCGGGGGCTACGAGCAGTACTTC.

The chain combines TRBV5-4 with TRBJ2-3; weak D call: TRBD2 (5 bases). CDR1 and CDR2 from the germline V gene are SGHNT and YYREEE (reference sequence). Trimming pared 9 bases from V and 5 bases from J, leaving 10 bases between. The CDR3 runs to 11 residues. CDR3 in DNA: TGTGCCATCGGGAAGGGAGATACGCAGTATTTT. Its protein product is CAIGKGDTQYF.

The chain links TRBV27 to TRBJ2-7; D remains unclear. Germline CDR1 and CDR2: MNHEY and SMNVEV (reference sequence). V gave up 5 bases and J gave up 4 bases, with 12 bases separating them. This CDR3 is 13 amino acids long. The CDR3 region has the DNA TGTGCCAGCAGTCTGAGAGCCTATTACGAGCAGTACTTC. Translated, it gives CASSLRAYYEQYF.

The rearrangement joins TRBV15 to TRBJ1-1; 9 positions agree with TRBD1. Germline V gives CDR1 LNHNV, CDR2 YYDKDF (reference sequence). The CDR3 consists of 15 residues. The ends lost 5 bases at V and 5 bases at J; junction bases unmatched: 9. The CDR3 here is CATSLITGGRTEAFF. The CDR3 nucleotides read TGTGCCACCAGCCTAATTACAGGGGGCAGGACTGAAGCTTTCTTT.

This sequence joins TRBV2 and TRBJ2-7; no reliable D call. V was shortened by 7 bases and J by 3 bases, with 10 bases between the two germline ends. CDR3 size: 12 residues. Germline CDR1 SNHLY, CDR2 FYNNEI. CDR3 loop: CASKEQLYEQYF. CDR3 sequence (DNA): TGTGCCAGCAAGGAGCAACTCTACGAGCAGTACTTC.

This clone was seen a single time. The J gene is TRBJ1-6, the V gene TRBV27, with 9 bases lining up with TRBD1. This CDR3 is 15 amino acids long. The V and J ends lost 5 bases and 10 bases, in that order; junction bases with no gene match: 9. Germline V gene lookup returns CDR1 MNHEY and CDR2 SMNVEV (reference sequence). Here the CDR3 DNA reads TGTGCCAGCAGTGATCCGGGACAGGGTAACTCACCCCTCCACTTT. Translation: CASSDPGQGNSPLHF.

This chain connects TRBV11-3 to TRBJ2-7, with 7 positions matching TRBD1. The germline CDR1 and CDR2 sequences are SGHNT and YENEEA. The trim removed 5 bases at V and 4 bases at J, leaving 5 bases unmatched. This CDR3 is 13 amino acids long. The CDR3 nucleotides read TGTGCCAGCAGCAGAAGGGACAGTTACGAGCAGTACTTC. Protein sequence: CASSRRDSYEQYF.

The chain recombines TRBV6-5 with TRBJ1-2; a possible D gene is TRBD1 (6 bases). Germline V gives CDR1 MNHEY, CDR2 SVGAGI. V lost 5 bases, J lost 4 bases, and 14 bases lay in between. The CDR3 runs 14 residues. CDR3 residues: CASSRLTGSYGYTF. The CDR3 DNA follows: TGTGCCAGCAGTCGCCTCACAGGGAGCTATGGCTACACCTTC.

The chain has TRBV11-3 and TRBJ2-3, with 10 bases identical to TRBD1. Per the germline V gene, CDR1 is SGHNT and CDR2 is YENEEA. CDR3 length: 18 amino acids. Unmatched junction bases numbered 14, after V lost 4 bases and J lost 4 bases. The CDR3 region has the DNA TGTGCCAGCAGCTCCCCTCGGCAGGGACAGGGGATGGCAGATACGCAGTATTTT. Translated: CASSSPRQGQGMADTQYF.

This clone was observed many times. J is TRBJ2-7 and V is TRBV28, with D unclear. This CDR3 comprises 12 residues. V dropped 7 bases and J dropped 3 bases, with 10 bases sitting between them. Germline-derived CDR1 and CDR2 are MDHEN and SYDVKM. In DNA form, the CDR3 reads TGTGCCAGCATGCGTAATGACTACGAGCAGTACTTC. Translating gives CASMRNDYEQYF.

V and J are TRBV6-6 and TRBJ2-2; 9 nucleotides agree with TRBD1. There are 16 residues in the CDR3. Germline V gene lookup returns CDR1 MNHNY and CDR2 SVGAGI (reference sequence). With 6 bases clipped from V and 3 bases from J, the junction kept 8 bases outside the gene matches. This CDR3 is CASRRSGTGHTGELFF. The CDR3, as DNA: TGTGCCAGCAGACGATCCGGGACAGGGCACACCGGGGAGCTGTTTTTT.

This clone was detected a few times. CDR3 nucleotide sequence: TGCAGCGTTGAATGGGGCTTGGATACGCAGTATTTT. As protein: CSVEWGLDTQYF. J is TRBJ2-3 and V is TRBV29-1; a possible D gene is TRBD1 (5 bases). Germline assignment: CDR1 SQVTM and CDR2 ANQGSEA. V lost 2 bases and J lost 6, with 9 bases in between. The CDR3 runs 12 residues.

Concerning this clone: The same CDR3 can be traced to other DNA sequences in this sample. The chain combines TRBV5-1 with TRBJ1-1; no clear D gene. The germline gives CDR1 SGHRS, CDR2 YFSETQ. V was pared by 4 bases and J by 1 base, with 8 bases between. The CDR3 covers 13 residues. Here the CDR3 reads CASSLDRNTEAFF. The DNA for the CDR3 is TGCGCCAGCAGCCTAGATCGGAACACTGAAGCTTTCTTT.

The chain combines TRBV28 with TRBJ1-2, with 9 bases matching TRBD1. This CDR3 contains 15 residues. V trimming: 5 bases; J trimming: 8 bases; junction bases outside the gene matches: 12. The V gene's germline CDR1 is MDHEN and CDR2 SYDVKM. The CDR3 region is CASSMIGDRGFGYTF. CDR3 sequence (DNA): TGTGCCAGCAGTATGATCGGAGACAGGGGGTTCGGCTACACCTTC.

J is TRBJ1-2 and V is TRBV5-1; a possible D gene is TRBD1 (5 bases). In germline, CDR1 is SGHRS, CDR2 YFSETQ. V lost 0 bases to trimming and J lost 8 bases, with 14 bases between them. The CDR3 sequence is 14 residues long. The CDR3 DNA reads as TGCGCCAGCAGCTTGGGCAGGGATATAGGCGGCTACACCTTC. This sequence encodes CASSLGRDIGGYTF.

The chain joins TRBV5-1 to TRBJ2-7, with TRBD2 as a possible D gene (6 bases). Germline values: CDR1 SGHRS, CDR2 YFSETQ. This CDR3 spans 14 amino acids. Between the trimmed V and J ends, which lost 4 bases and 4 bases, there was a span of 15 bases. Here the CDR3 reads CASSAGTLLYEQYF. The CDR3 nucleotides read TGCGCCAGCAGCGCCGGGACTCTCTTGTACGAGCAGTACTTC.

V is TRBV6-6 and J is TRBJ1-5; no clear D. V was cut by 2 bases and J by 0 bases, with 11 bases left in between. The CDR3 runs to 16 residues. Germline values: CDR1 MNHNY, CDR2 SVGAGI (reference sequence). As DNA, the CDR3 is TGTGCCAGCAGTTACGCCACTACCTATAGCAATCAGCCCCAGCATTTT. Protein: CASSYATTYSNQPQHF.

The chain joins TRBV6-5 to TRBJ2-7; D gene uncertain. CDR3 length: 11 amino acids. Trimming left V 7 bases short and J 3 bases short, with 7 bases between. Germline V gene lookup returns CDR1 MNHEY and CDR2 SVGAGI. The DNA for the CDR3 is TGTGCCAGCACCGACAACTACGAGCAGTACTTC. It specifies CASTDNYEQYF.

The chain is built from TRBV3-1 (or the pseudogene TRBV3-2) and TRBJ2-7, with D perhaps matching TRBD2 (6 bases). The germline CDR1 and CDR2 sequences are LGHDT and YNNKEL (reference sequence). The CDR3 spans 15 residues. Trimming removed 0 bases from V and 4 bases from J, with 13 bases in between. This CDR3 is CASSQEGLAHYEQYF. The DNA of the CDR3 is TGTGCCAGCAGCCAAGAGGGTCTAGCGCATTACGAGCAGTACTTC.

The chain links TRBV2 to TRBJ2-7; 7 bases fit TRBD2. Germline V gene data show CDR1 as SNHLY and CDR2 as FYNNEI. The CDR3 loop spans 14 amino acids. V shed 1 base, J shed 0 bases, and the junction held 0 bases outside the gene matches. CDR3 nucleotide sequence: TGTGCCAGCAGTGAAGGCGGGAGCTCCTACGAGCAGTACTTC. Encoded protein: CASSEGGSSYEQYF. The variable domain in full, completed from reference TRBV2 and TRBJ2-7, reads EPEVTQTPSHQVTQMGQEVILRCVPISNHLYFYWYRQILGQKVEFLVSFYNNEISEKSEIFDDQFSVERPDGSNFTLKIRSTKLEDSAMYFCASSEGGSSYEQYFGPGTRLTVT.

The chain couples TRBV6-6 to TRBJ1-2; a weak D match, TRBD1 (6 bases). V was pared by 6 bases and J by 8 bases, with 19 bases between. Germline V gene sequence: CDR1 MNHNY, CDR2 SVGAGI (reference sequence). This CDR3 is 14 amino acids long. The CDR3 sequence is CASSRQEPIAGYTF. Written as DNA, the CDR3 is TGTGCCAGCAGCCGACAGGAACCTATCGCAGGCTACACCTTC.

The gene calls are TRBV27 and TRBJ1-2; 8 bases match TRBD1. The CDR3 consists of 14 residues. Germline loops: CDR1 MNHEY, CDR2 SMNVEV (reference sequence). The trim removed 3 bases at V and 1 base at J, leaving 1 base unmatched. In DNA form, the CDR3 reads TGTGCCAGCAGTTTGGACAGGGATAACTATGGCTACACCTTC. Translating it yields CASSLDRDNYGYTF.

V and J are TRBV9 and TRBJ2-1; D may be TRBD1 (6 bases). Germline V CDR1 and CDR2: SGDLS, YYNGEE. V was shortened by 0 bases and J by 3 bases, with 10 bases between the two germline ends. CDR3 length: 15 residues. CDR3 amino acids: CASSVASDSYNEQFF. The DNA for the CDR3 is TGTGCCAGCAGCGTAGCCTCGGACAGCTACAATGAGCAGTTCTTC.